Included here is one T cell receptor beta chain sequence, with context. Antigen: not known. The repertoire was sequenced with immunoSEQ multiplex PCR; TCRdb's copy has only in-frame clones and lacks some. The sample contains over 100,000 clones, roughly four fifths of which appear only once. The sample is drawn from a study of radiotherapy plus CTLA-4 blockade in lung cancer. Study information: For 15% to 20% of patients, objective responses occurred, and around 31% had disease control. Overall study results and limits: Best predicting response, reportedly, were early blood T cell clone dynamics, with interferon-beta. Expansion of tumor-derived TCR clones was observed in blood after radiotherapy plus ipilimumab.

The junction had 5 bases not matched to a gene; V was cut back by 5 bases and J by 3 bases. The CDR3 has 14 amino acids. From germline, CDR1 is SGHNT and CDR2 YYREEE (reference sequence). In chemo-refractory metastatic non-small-cell lung cancer, patients got ipilimumab CTLA-4 blockade together with focal radiation. The TCR originated in a human donor with non-small cell lung cancer that progressed on radiotherapy plus ipilimumab. Some clones in this sample may be carry-over from other donors' samples. This sample comprised peripheral blood, obtained from a patient treated with radiotherapy plus ipilimumab. The V gene is TRBV5-4, the J gene TRBJ2-4, with 7 bases identical to TRBD1. Written as DNA, the CDR3 is TGTGCCAGCAGTCCAGGGGGTGACAAAAACATTCAGTACTTC. Translation gives CASSPGGDKNIQYF. The full variable domain, with the rest looked up from reference TRBV5-4 and TRBJ2-4, is ETGVTQSPTHLIKTRGQQVTLRCSSQSGHNTVSWYQQALGQGPQFIFQYYREEENGRGNFPPRFSGLQFPNYSSELNVNALELDDSALYLCASSPGGDKNIQYFGAGTRLSVL.